The present entry profiles one T cell receptor beta chain with its context. The data were obtained in a study of blood T cell repertoires in COVID-19. Across the whole study: COVID-19 samples collected from the United States, Italy and Spain covered acute and convalescent phases. The analysed material was cDNA or gDNA that came from T cells, B-cell-depleted T cells, or PBMCs.

Followed over time, Seattle patients had been enrolled while infection was active. The CDR3 loop spans 16 amino acids. CDR1 is SGDLS, CDR2 YYNGEE, per germline. Trimming cost V 2 bases and J 3 bases; bases outside gene matches: 3. In the authors' methods: Amplification with reference gene primers provided the estimates of nucleated cell counts. Sequencing used immunoSEQ multiplex PCR; TCRdb keeps in-frame clones, though not all of them. V and J calls plus clone size are reproduced from that table; the DNA served to infer D and trimming. This sample has 300,000 to 350,000 clones, with 88% found just once.

J is TRBJ2-3 and V is TRBV9; 13 nucleotides align to TRBD2. Sequenced material: peripheral blood. The source is a woman between 65 and 79 years old with COVID-19, enrolled during active disease. The CDR3 bases are TGTGCCAGCAGCGTCGGGACTAGCGGGGATACAGATACGCAGTATTTT. This sequence encodes CASSVGTSGDTDTQYF.